What follows are 30 T cell receptor beta chains derived from one specimen sequenced in a study of T cells in Graves' hyperthyroidism and ophthalmopathy. Amplified TCR beta CDR3 regions derived from RNA transcripts. During a first-round RT-PCR of the TCR CDR3, the HTBI primer set was used. TCRdb independently ran MiXCR on the multiplex PCR reads; one entry per CDR3 protein. Of about 610,000 distinct CDR3 sequences listed, roughly 15% are singletons. Sequencing used blood. The receptors were gathered from a woman between 35 and 50 years old with Graves' ophthalmopathy.

The genes are TRBV18 and TRBJ2-7, with 9 bases lining up with TRBD1. From germline, CDR1 is KGHSH and CDR2 LQKENI. CDR3 length: 15 residues. V shed 3 bases, J shed 6 bases, and the junction held 9 bases outside the gene matches. CDR3 region: CASSPNTDRGGEQYF. In DNA, the CDR3 is TGTGCCAGCTCACCGAATACGGACAGGGGTGGCGAGCAGTACTTC.

This clonotype was seen repeatedly, ten times or more. The V and J genes are TRBV7-3 and TRBJ2-4; possible D gene TRBD1, 7 bases. V dropped 5 bases and J dropped 10 bases, with 24 bases sitting between them. The CDR3 extends over 16 amino acids. CDR1 SGHTA and CDR2 FQGTGA come from the germline V gene. The DNA of the CDR3 is TGTGCCAGCAGCCACGACGATTCCAGGGGGAGGTCAATTCAGTACTTC. It encodes CASSHDDSRGRSIQYF.

The chain couples TRBV3-1 to TRBJ1-5, with no clear D. The germline CDR1 and CDR2 sequences are LGHDT and YNNKEL (reference sequence). The CDR3 spans 13 residues. The V end was cut by 0 bases, the J end by 6 bases, with 6 bases between. CDR3 amino acids: CASSQEGTQPQHF. The DNA for the CDR3 is TGTGCCAGCAGCCAAGAGGGTACTCAGCCCCAGCATTTT. Full variable domain (outside the CDR3, taken from reference TRBV3-1 and TRBJ1-5): DTAVSQTPKYLVTQMGNDKSIKCEQNLGHDTMYWYKQDSKKFLKIMFSYNNKELIINETVPNRFSPKSPDKAHLNLHINSLELGDSAVYFCASSQEGTQPQHFGDGTRLSIL.

V is TRBV15 and J is TRBJ2-7, with 11 bases lining up with TRBD2. The junction had 18 bases not matched to a gene; V was cut back by 3 bases and J by 5 bases. The germline V gene encodes CDR1 LNHNV and CDR2 YYDKDF (reference sequence). This CDR3 is built from 19 residues. The CDR3 region is CATSREPPMLAGGFDEQYF. Written as DNA, the CDR3 is TGTGCCACCAGCAGGGAACCGCCGATGCTAGCGGGAGGATTTGACGAGCAGTACTTC.

This clonotype was picked up a small number of times. The V call is TRBV6-1, the J call TRBJ2-1; a weak D match, TRBD1 (6 bases). The germline V gene has CDR1 MNHNS and CDR2 SASEGT. The CDR3 is 19 residues long. V was trimmed by 7 bases and J by 7 bases, leaving 32 bases between them. The chain's CDR3 is CASTKAWSLGTKSRNEQFF. The CDR3 nucleotides read TGTGCCAGCACAAAAGCGTGGAGTTTGGGGACAAAAAGCCGGAATGAGCAGTTCTTC.

This clonotype was counted ten times or more. The chain joins TRBV7-2 to TRBJ1-1; D ambiguous. The CDR3 loop spans 15 amino acids. Germline CDR1 and CDR2: SGHTA and FQGNSA. Deletions cut 2 bases from V and 0 bases from J, with 10 bases between. This CDR3 is CASSLMKIMNTEAFF. CDR3 in DNA: TGTGCCAGCAGCTTAATGAAGATAATGAACACTGAAGCTTTCTTT.

This clonotype was recorded at least ten times. The chain links TRBV6-4 to TRBJ2-7, with 12 bases identical to TRBD1. The CDR3 totals 17 residues. From germline, CDR1 is MRHNA and CDR2 SNTAGT. Germline trimming cut 6 bases from V and 9 bases from J; bases unmatched to any gene: 18. Written as DNA, the CDR3 is TGTGCCAGCAGGCCGGGACAGGGGGCCTTTAGTGAAAGGGGGCAGTACTTC. It yields the protein CASRPGQGAFSERGQYF.

The chain employs TRBV19 and TRBJ1-1, with D possibly being TRBD1 (6 bases). CDR3 length equals 15 residues. The germline gives CDR1 LNHDA, CDR2 SQIVND (reference sequence). Trimming removed 10 bases at V and 1 base at J, with 19 bases between. CDR3 protein: CATRGGQGKNTEAFF. Written as DNA, the CDR3 is TGTGCCACCAGAGGAGGGCAGGGGAAGAACACTGAAGCTTTCTTT.

This clonotype was seen many times. V usage is TRBV27 and J usage is TRBJ2-3; maybe TRBD1 (5 bases). The CDR3 consists of 15 residues. The V and J ends lost 2 bases and 4 bases respectively, with 13 bases between them. CDR1 is MNHEY and CDR2 is SMNVEV in the germline V gene (reference sequence). As DNA, the CDR3 is TGTGCCAGCAGTTTAACCCACTCCAGGGCAGATACGCAGTATTTT. This encodes CASSLTHSRADTQYF.

This clonotype was seen a handful of times. The chain carries TRBV28 and TRBJ2-3, with D possibly being TRBD1 (7 bases). The germline gives CDR1 MDHEN, CDR2 SYDVKM. V lost 6 bases and J 2 bases, leaving 18 bases between the germline ends. The CDR3 extends over 16 amino acids. The CDR3 spells CASSTWQGGSTDTQYF. Written as DNA, the CDR3 is TGTGCCAGCAGCACATGGCAGGGGGGATCCACAGATACGCAGTATTTT.

This chain's CDR3 is CSARGAFYEQYF. The CDR3, as DNA: TGCAGTGCTAGAGGGGCATTCTACGAGCAGTACTTC. The chain uses TRBV20-1 and TRBJ2-7, with D uncertain. CDR1 and CDR2 (germline): DFQATT, SNEGSKA (reference sequence). Trimming took off 1 base at V and 3 bases at J, with 7 bases between the two ends. The length of the CDR3 is 12 residues.

V usage is TRBV11-2 and J usage is TRBJ1-3; D uncertain. There are 16 residues in the CDR3. Trimming removed 5 bases from V and 0 bases from J, with 14 bases in between. Germline V gives CDR1 SGHAT, CDR2 FQNNGV. The CDR3 sequence is CASSPPTVTSGNTIYF. CDR3 sequence (DNA): TGTGCCAGCAGCCCCCCCACAGTCACCTCTGGAAACACCATATATTTT. Looking up the rest from reference TRBV11-2 and TRBJ1-3 gives the full variable domain: EAGVAQSPRYKIIEKRQSVAFWCNPISGHATLYWYQQILGQGPKLLIQFQNNGVVDDSQLPKDRFSAERLKGVDSTLKIQPAKLEDSAVYLCASSPPTVTSGNTIYFGEGSWLTVV.

The sample holds many counts of this clonotype. This chain connects TRBV2 to TRBJ1-1; perhaps TRBD1 as D (6 bases). In germline, CDR1 is SNHLY, CDR2 FYNNEI. The ends were cut back, 6 bases at V and 4 bases at J, with 15 bases in the middle. The CDR3 runs 14 residues. The CDR3 reads CASSGTYLGTEAFF. The CDR3, as DNA: TGTGCCAGCAGCGGGACATACCTGGGCACTGAAGCTTTCTTT. Filled out from reference TRBV2 and TRBJ1-1, the complete variable domain reads EPEVTQTPSHQVTQMGQEVILRCVPISNHLYFYWYRQILGQKVEFLVSFYNNEISEKSEIFDDQFSVERPDGSNFTLKIRSTKLEDSAMYFCASSGTYLGTEAFFGQGTRLTVV.

In its sample, this clonotype was seen many times. Here the CDR3 DNA reads TGTGCCAGCAGTCCCTGGGGGTACCAAGAGACCCAGTACTTC. Residues: CASSPWGYQETQYF. The V and J genes are TRBV27 and TRBJ2-5, with D possibly called TRBD1 or TRBD2 (5 bases each). Germline CDR1 reads MNHEY; CDR2 reads SMNVEV (reference sequence). The CDR3 runs 14 residues. Trimming took 5 bases from V and 0 from J, leaving 10 bases between them.

This clonotype was observed many times. The gene calls are TRBV6-5 and TRBJ1-2; tentative D call: TRBD1 (6 bases). Between the trimmed V and J ends, which lost 6 bases and 0 bases, there was a span of 11 bases. The CDR3 runs 14 residues. Per germline, CDR1 MNHEY and CDR2 SVGAGI. CDR3 sequence reads: CASRTDRSNYGYTF. In nucleotides, the CDR3 is TGTGCCAGCAGGACCGACAGGTCTAACTATGGCTACACCTTC.

This clonotype was counted many times. The chain has TRBV7-2 and TRBJ2-7; D tentatively reads TRBD1 or TRBD2 (6 bases each). V lost 5 bases and J 5 bases, leaving 13 bases between the germline ends. Per the germline V gene, CDR1 is SGHTA and CDR2 is FQGNSA. The CDR3 has 13 amino acids. DNA for the CDR3: TGTGCCAGCAGCCCTCCGGGGGCGAACGAGCAGTACTTC. Translated, it gives CASSPPGANEQYF. The whole variable domain, filled in from reference TRBV7-2 and TRBJ2-7, reads GAGVSQSPSNKVTEKGKDVELRCDPISGHTALYWYRQSLGQGLEFLIYFQGNSAPDKSGLPSDRFSAERTGGSVSTLTIQRTQQEDSAVYLCASSPPGANEQYFGPGTRLTVT.

This clonotype has a count of ten or more. The chain uses TRBV24-1 and TRBJ2-3, with D possibly being TRBD2 (5 bases). Deletions cut 7 bases from V and 1 base from J, with 11 bases between. The germline CDR1 and CDR2 sequences are KGHDR and SFDVKD. This CDR3 spans 14 amino acids. The DNA for the CDR3 is TGTGCCACCAGCGGGAATAGAGGCACAGATACGCAGTATTTT. This translates into CATSGNRGTDTQYF.

This clonotype was observed at least ten times. The chain has TRBV12-3 or TRBV12-4 and TRBJ1-2; TRBD1 might be the D (6 bases). The CDR3 is 15 residues long. Trimming shortened V by 3 bases and J by 2 bases, and 13 bases separated the two germline ends. In nucleotides, the CDR3 is TGTGCCAGCAGTTTTATACAGGGCCGAAACTATGGCTACACCTTC. It translates to CASSFIQGRNYGYTF.

The gene calls are TRBV12-3 or TRBV12-4 and TRBJ2-4; D is tentatively TRBD1 or TRBD2 (5 bases each). The CDR3 covers 14 residues. The V gene lost 6 bases and the J gene lost 5 bases, with 14 bases spanning the gap. In nucleotides, the CDR3 is TGTGCCAGCAGCCCCCTCCGGGACGAAAACATTCAGTACTTC. It is translated as CASSPLRDENIQYF.

This chain uses TRBV20-1 with TRBJ2-5; 9 nucleotides agree with TRBD2. This CDR3 comprises 18 residues. Germline CDR1 is DFQATT and CDR2 is SNEGSKA (reference sequence). V was pared by 1 base and J by 2 bases, with 14 bases of the junction left unmatched. CDR3 amino acids: CSARVVAGGPVVQETQYF. The CDR3 DNA is TGCAGTGCTAGAGTAGTGGCGGGAGGGCCAGTGGTGCAAGAGACCCAGTACTTC.

Many counts were recorded for this clonotype. This chain links TRBV20-1 with TRBJ2-7, with D unresolved. V lost 5 bases to trimming and J lost 2 bases, with 10 bases between them. Germline loops: CDR1 DFQATT, CDR2 SNEGSKA (reference sequence). The CDR3 is 12 amino acids. The CDR3 bases are TGCAGTGCTGGCCAGAAAACCTACGAGCAGTACTTC. Amino acids: CSAGQKTYEQYF.

At least ten counts were recorded for this clonotype. V is TRBV6-2 or TRBV6-3 and J is TRBJ2-4; D ambiguous. The length of the CDR3 is 12 residues. Germline V gene lookup returns CDR1 MNHEY and CDR2 SVGEGT. V was clipped by 5 bases and J by 3 bases, with 5 bases between them. This CDR3 is CASSLRKNIQYF. Written as DNA, the CDR3 is TGTGCCAGCAGTCTTCGCAAAAACATTCAGTACTTC.

The rearrangement uses TRBV12-3 or TRBV12-4 and TRBJ2-7, with no clear D. The CDR3 length is 13 residues. V lost 4 bases and J lost 2, with 9 bases in between. The CDR3: CASSYDETYEQYF. CDR3 DNA sequence: TGTGCCAGCAGTTACGACGAGACCTACGAGCAGTACTTC.

Only one count was recorded for this clonotype. The chain has TRBV19 and TRBJ2-5; D unclear. This CDR3 contains 13 residues. Trimming cost V 3 bases and J 2 bases, with 7 bases left between them. CDR1 is LNHDA and CDR2 is SQIVND in the germline V gene (reference sequence). The CDR3 reads CASSMRTQETQYF. The CDR3 region has the DNA TGTGCCAGTAGTATGCGGACGCAAGAGACCCAGTACTTC.

This clonotype was picked up many times. The chain has TRBV28 and TRBJ2-7; 8 bases fit TRBD2. This CDR3 spans 16 amino acids. V shed 5 bases and J 2 bases; nucleotides not matched to a gene: 11. Per the germline V gene, CDR1 is MDHEN and CDR2 is SYDVKM. CDR3 amino acids: CASSPPGGLGAYEQYF. In nucleotides, the CDR3 is TGTGCCAGCAGTCCCCCGGGAGGGCTAGGGGCCTACGAGCAGTACTTC.

This clonotype showed up many times. The CDR3 sequence: CASSSRGRGRWDEQFF. CDR3 DNA sequence: TGTGCCAGCAGTTCCCGGGGCCGAGGGAGGTGGGATGAGCAGTTCTTC. This chain joins TRBV27 and TRBJ2-1; D perhaps matches TRBD2 (6 bases). The CDR3 has 16 amino acids. The V gene's germline CDR1 is MNHEY and CDR2 SMNVEV (reference sequence). V lost 4 bases to trimming and J lost 8 bases, with 21 bases between them.

This chain uses TRBV20-1 with TRBJ1-2, with D perhaps TRBD1 (5 bases). V was clipped by 2 bases and J by 12 bases, with 28 bases between them. This CDR3 comprises 16 residues. Germline V lookup: CDR1 DFQATT, CDR2 SNEGSKA (reference sequence). CDR3 region: CSARSRHPGPHNGNTF. The DNA for the CDR3 is TGCAGTGCTAGATCTCGCCATCCGGGACCGCATAACGGTAACACCTTC.

This clonotype was seen more than once but under ten times. V and J are TRBV28 and TRBJ1-1; 12 positions match TRBD1. The germline V gene encodes CDR1 MDHEN and CDR2 SYDVKM. The V gene end was trimmed by 4 bases and the J gene end by 1 base; junction bases not matched to a gene: 4. The CDR3 runs to 16 residues. CDR3 sequence reads: CASSSGGQGANTEAFF. The CDR3 DNA reads as TGTGCCAGCAGTTCGGGGGGACAGGGGGCGAACACTGAAGCTTTCTTT.

This clonotype was detected ten times or more. In nucleotides, the CDR3 is TGCAGTGCCTATACTACTAACTATGGCTACACCTTC. This encodes CSAYTTNYGYTF. This chain links TRBV20-1 with TRBJ1-2; no clear D. The germline CDR1 and CDR2 sequences are DFQATT and SNEGSKA (reference sequence). Trimming cost V 6 bases and J 0 bases, with 8 bases left between them. The CDR3 runs to 12 residues.

This clonotype was seen more than once but under ten times. CDR3 protein: CASSWGGQGARGEQYF. CDR3 nucleotide sequence: TGCGCCAGCAGCTGGGGGGGACAGGGGGCTAGAGGCGAGCAGTACTTC. This sequence joins TRBV5-1 and TRBJ2-7; 12 bases line up with TRBD1. The germline CDR1 and CDR2 sequences are SGHRS and YFSETQ. This CDR3 region has 16 residues. After removal of 3 bases from V and 6 bases from J, the junction contained 10 bases not matched to a gene.